The T cell receptor beta chain under discussion was sequenced for a study of blood T cell repertoires in COVID-19. Study details: From the United States, Italy and Spain came samples of acute and convalescent COVID-19. From T cells, B-cell-depleted T cells, or PBMCs came the material, which was cDNA or gDNA.

The CDR3 loop spans 15 amino acids. V trimming: 8 bases; J trimming: 3 bases; junction bases outside the gene matches: 11. In germline, CDR1 is MNHEY, CDR2 SVGAGI. In the authors' methods: Amplification from reference gene primers served as the basis for estimated nucleated cell counts. TCRdb's copy holds only in-frame clones and misses some; the assay was immunoSEQ multiplex PCR. V and J calls and clone size are as listed in that table; D and trimming were resolved from the DNA. The repertoire holds some 150,000 clones, with more than 75% as singletons. This clonotype was sampled from an older man with acute or convalescent COVID-19. The sample taken for sequencing was peripheral blood. The V gene is TRBV6-5, the J gene TRBJ2-5, with TRBD1 matching over 8 bases. CDR3 amino acids: CASASDRGVEETQYF. The CDR3 DNA is TGTGCCAGCGCGTCAGACAGGGGAGTAGAAGAGACCCAGTACTTC.